This T cell receptor (beta chain) was documented in a study of blood T cell repertoires in COVID-19. Data came from immunoSEQ multiplex PCR; TCRdb stores just in-frame clones and leaves some out. The sample comprises about 230,000 clones, roughly 80% of which are singletons, and under 2% rests with the top ten. The J segment lost 0 bases and the V segment lost 10 bases, leaving 7 bases of the junction unmatched. Germline CDR1 and CDR2: SGHRS and YFSETQ. This CDR3 comprises 14 residues. Material: PBMCs or T cells enriched from blood (not recorded which). This chain links TRBV5-1 with TRBJ2-7; 10 bases agree with TRBD1. This TCR was recovered from a man in his 60s who had recovered from COVID-19. CDR3 coding DNA: TGCGCCTTGGGGGACAGGGGATCCTCCTACGAGCAGTACTTC. This gives the protein CALGDRGSSYEQYF.